These 29 T cell receptor beta chains were sequenced from one sample in a study of T cell responses to AZD1222 COVID-19 vaccine. Libraries were prepared by immunoSEQ multiplex PCR; TCRdb keeps only in-frame clonotypes and omits some of them. The profile shows over 150,000 clones, approximately 90% of them singletons. The sample consisted of peripheral blood, taken on day 0 of AZD1222 vaccination. The receptors originated from an adult in good health.

The genes are TRBV5-6 and TRBJ1-2, with a weak D call TRBD1 (6 bases). Germline V CDR1 and CDR2: SGHDT, YYEEEE. V lost 2 bases and J 3 bases, leaving 11 bases between the germline ends. This CDR3 is 14 amino acids long. CDR3 protein: CASSLRDNYYGYTF. DNA of the CDR3: TGTGCCAGCAGCTTAAGGGACAACTACTATGGCTACACCTTC.

This chain links TRBV15 with TRBJ1-2; 11 bases align to TRBD1. The CDR3 is 15 amino acids. Germline V gene data show CDR1 as LNHNV and CDR2 as YYDKDF (reference sequence). The junction had 7 bases not matched to a gene; V was cut back by 6 bases and J by 4 bases. The CDR3 reads CATRSGQGAFYGYTF. The CDR3 region has the DNA TGTGCCACCAGAAGTGGACAGGGGGCTTTCTATGGCTACACCTTC.

The chain carries TRBV2 and TRBJ2-1; unclear D gene. Trimming removed 6 bases at V and 7 bases at J, with 16 bases between. The germline gives CDR1 SNHLY, CDR2 FYNNEI. The length of the CDR3 is 14 residues. The CDR3 sequence is CASRKKGSLNEQFF. The CDR3 DNA reads TGTGCCAGCAGGAAAAAAGGTAGCTTGAATGAGCAGTTCTTC. The whole variable domain, remainder taken from reference TRBV2 and TRBJ2-1, is EPEVTQTPSHQVTQMGQEVILRCVPISNHLYFYWYRQILGQKVEFLVSFYNNEISEKSEIFDDQFSVERPDGSNFTLKIRSTKLEDSAMYFCASRKKGSLNEQFFGPGTRLTVL.

The chain is built from TRBV27 and TRBJ2-5; no clear D gene. The germline V gene has CDR1 MNHEY and CDR2 SMNVEV (reference sequence). The germline V and J ends were trimmed by 2 bases and 1 base, with 5 bases remaining between them. The CDR3 has 13 residues. In nucleotides, the CDR3 is TGTGCCAGCAGTTTAAGGAGCCAAGAGACCCAGTACTTC. Amino acid sequence: CASSLRSQETQYF.

This chain uses TRBV11-2 with TRBJ1-3, with D perhaps matching TRBD1 (6 bases). Germline lookup yields CDR1 SGHAT and CDR2 FQNNGV. V lost 2 bases, J lost 1 base, and 9 bases lay in between. The CDR3 runs 15 residues. The CDR3 region is CASSLTQGSGNTIYF. The CDR3 region has the DNA TGTGCCAGCAGCTTAACACAGGGTTCTGGAAACACCATATATTTT.

This clone was detected only a few times. The J gene is TRBJ2-3, the V gene TRBV24-1, with D perhaps TRBD2 (6 bases). The CDR3 loop spans 14 amino acids. V was clipped by 7 bases and J by 5 bases, with 15 bases between them. Germline values: CDR1 KGHDR, CDR2 SFDVKD. CDR3 nucleotide sequence: TGTGCCACCAGCATGGACTACCTGGGAGATACGCAGTATTTT. Protein: CATSMDYLGDTQYF.

The genes are TRBV19 and TRBJ2-5, with D perhaps being TRBD1 or TRBD2 (5 bases each). The ends were cut back, 5 bases at V and 0 bases at J, with 13 bases in the middle. Germline V CDR1 and CDR2: LNHDA, SQIVND (reference sequence). The CDR3 totals 15 residues. In DNA, the CDR3 is TGTGCCAGTAGTTTGAGAGGGACCCACCAAGAGACCCAGTACTTC. This translates into CASSLRGTHQETQYF.

The V and J genes are TRBV25-1 and TRBJ2-3, with D hard to call. The CDR3 runs to 14 residues. Germline CDR1 is MGHDK and CDR2 is SYGVNS. Trimming pared 8 bases from V and 0 bases from J, leaving 12 bases between. The CDR3 coding sequence is TGTGCCAGCGGAGCTCCCGGGAGCACAGATACGCAGTATTTT. Its translation is CASGAPGSTDTQYF. The full variable domain, with the rest looked up from reference TRBV25-1 and TRBJ2-3, is EADIYQTPRYLVIGTGKKITLECSQTMGHDKMYWYQQDPGMELHLIHYSYGVNSTEKGDLSSESTVSRIRTEHFPLTLESARPSHTSQYLCASGAPGSTDTQYFGPGTRLTVL.

This clone was recorded a few times. The chain is built from TRBV3-1 (or the pseudogene TRBV3-2) and TRBJ1-2; D is uncertain. Trimming cost V 1 base and J 4 bases, with 4 bases left between them. Germline lookup yields CDR1 LGHDT and CDR2 YNNKEL (reference sequence). This CDR3 contains 12 residues. For the CDR3, the DNA is TGTGCCAGCAGCCAAGGTCCCTATGGCTACACCTTC. It specifies CASSQGPYGYTF.

The V and J genes are TRBV29-1 and TRBJ2-2, with TRBD1 matching over 7 bases. Germline V gene lookup returns CDR1 SQVTM and CDR2 ANQGSEA. V was clipped by 7 bases and J by 3 bases; unmatched bases: 14. This CDR3 is built from 16 residues. The CDR3 DNA sequence: TGCAGCGCCCTGGTGGGCGCACAGGGGTACACCGGGGAGCTGTTTTTT. Translated: CSALVGAQGYTGELFF.

The chain links TRBV18 to TRBJ1-2; the match to TRBD1 covers 7 bases. V lost 3 bases, J lost 6 bases, and 7 bases stayed unmatched. This CDR3 is built from 14 residues. Germline V gives CDR1 KGHSH, CDR2 LQKENI. The CDR3: CASSPVGQGDGYTF. The CDR3 coding sequence is TGTGCCAGCTCACCGGTTGGTCAGGGGGATGGCTACACCTTC.

In its sample, this clone was seen a few times. V usage is TRBV24-1 and J usage is TRBJ1-2; tentative D call: TRBD1 (5 bases). Germline V gene sequence: CDR1 KGHDR, CDR2 SFDVKD. This CDR3 comprises 11 residues. V was trimmed by 12 bases and J by 6 bases, leaving 13 bases between them. CDR3 nucleotides: TGTGCCCCGGGACCCCCGAATGGCTACACCTTC. Translation gives CAPGPPNGYTF.

The V gene is TRBV11-2, the J gene TRBJ1-2; 7 nucleotides agree with TRBD1. The CDR3 is made up of 12 amino acids. V was clipped by 5 bases and J by 9 bases; unmatched bases: 6. Germline V gene sequence: CDR1 SGHAT, CDR2 FQNNGV. CDR3 in amino acids: CASSPRQGSYTF. CDR3 DNA: TGTGCCAGCAGCCCTAGACAGGGAAGCTACACCTTC.

The V gene is TRBV2, the J gene TRBJ1-1; D gene ambiguous. The V gene lost 3 bases and the J gene lost 0 bases, with 5 bases spanning the gap. The germline gives CDR1 SNHLY, CDR2 FYNNEI. The CDR3 consists of 13 residues. CDR3 nucleotide sequence: TGTGCCAGCAGTGAGCAGGTGAACACTGAAGCTTTCTTT. This sequence encodes CASSEQVNTEAFF.

The chain carries TRBV5-1 and TRBJ2-1; TRBD2 matches 12 bases. In germline, CDR1 is SGHRS, CDR2 YFSETQ. V trimming: 2 bases; J trimming: 7 bases; junction bases outside the gene matches: 7. This CDR3 spans 16 amino acids. The CDR3 DNA reads TGCGCCAGCAGCTTCCTAGCGGGGGGGCCCTTAAATGAGCAGTTCTTC. Its translation: CASSFLAGGPLNEQFF.

The chain uses TRBV6-5 and TRBJ1-4, with D unclear. The CDR3 totals 13 residues. Germline V gene data show CDR1 as MNHEY and CDR2 as SVGAGI. Between the trimmed V and J ends, which lost 7 bases and 3 bases, there was a span of 9 bases. CDR3 in amino acids: CASNGRANEKLFF. CDR3 nucleotides: TGTGCCAGCAACGGCAGAGCTAATGAAAAACTGTTTTTT.

The chain joins TRBV28 to TRBJ2-7; D tentatively fits TRBD1 or TRBD2 (5 bases each). The CDR3 contains 15 residues. Germline CDR1 reads MDHEN; CDR2 reads SYDVKM. V was trimmed by 4 bases and J by 3 bases, leaving 16 bases between them. In nucleotides, the CDR3 is TGTGCCAGCAGTTCCCCCGGGACGGTATTCTACGAGCAGTACTTC. Translation: CASSSPGTVFYEQYF.

The V gene is TRBV5-4, the J gene TRBJ2-6; D is uncertain. The CDR3 extends over 17 amino acids. The V gene's germline CDR1 is SGHNT and CDR2 YYREEE (reference sequence). V lost 6 bases to trimming and J lost 0 bases, with 16 bases between them. The CDR3 sequence: CASILDPTGSGANVLTF. CDR3 nucleotide sequence: TGTGCCAGCATTCTCGACCCGACGGGCTCTGGGGCCAACGTCCTGACTTTC. Filled out from reference TRBV5-4 and TRBJ2-6, the complete variable domain reads ETGVTQSPTHLIKTRGQQVTLRCSSQSGHNTVSWYQQALGQGPQFIFQYYREEENGRGNFPPRFSGLQFPNYSSELNVNALELDDSALYLCASILDPTGSGANVLTFGAGSRLTVL.

This chain connects TRBV6-5 to TRBJ1-4; D remains ambiguous. Trimming took off 6 bases at V and 6 bases at J, with 8 bases between the two ends. The CDR3 is 12 amino acids. Germline V gives CDR1 MNHEY, CDR2 SVGAGI. The DNA of the CDR3 is TGTGCCAGCAGGAGTATGGATGAAAAACTGTTTTTT. The encoded protein is CASRSMDEKLFF.

This chain uses TRBV28 with TRBJ1-5, with D tentatively TRBD1 (5 bases). The V end was cut by 2 bases, the J end by 7 bases, with 18 bases between. This CDR3 contains 16 residues. From germline, CDR1 is MDHEN and CDR2 SYDVKM. CDR3 amino acids: CASSLSSHGSGQPQHF. The CDR3 DNA sequence: TGTGCCAGCAGTTTAAGTTCCCATGGGTCAGGGCAGCCCCAGCATTTT.

The chain joins TRBV2 to TRBJ1-2; the D is unclear. Germline CDR1 is SNHLY and CDR2 is FYNNEI. This CDR3 has 14 residues. V lost 4 bases and J lost 0, with 9 bases in between. DNA for the CDR3: TGTGCCAGCAGTGTAACCAGCTCTAACTATGGCTACACCTTC. Protein: CASSVTSSNYGYTF.

This clone was seen only a few times. The gene calls are TRBV4-2 and TRBJ1-4; TRBD1 agrees at 7 bases. CDR3 length: 14 residues. V lost 8 bases to trimming and J lost 6 bases; unmatched junction nucleotides: 9. The V gene's germline CDR1 is LGHNA and CDR2 YNFKEQ. The CDR3 protein is CASGSGTAYEKLFF. As DNA, the CDR3 is TGTGCCAGCGGCTCCGGGACAGCATATGAAAAACTGTTTTTT.

CDR3 in amino acids: CASSLQGDTEAFF. CDR3 sequence (DNA): TGTGCCAGTTCGCTACAGGGGGACACTGAAGCTTTCTTT. The genes are TRBV9 and TRBJ1-1; TRBD1 matches at 8 bases. CDR1 and CDR2 (germline): SGDLS, YYNGEE. This CDR3 is 13 amino acids long. Trimming at V came to 8 bases and at J to 3 bases, leaving 6 bases not matched to a gene.

J is TRBJ1-5 and V is TRBV9; D possibly corresponds to TRBD1 (6 bases). The CDR3 is made up of 15 amino acids. Germline loops: CDR1 SGDLS, CDR2 YYNGEE. Between the trimmed V and J ends, which lost 0 bases and 4 bases, there was a span of 11 bases. In DNA form, the CDR3 reads TGTGCCAGCAGCGTAGATGCGACAGGTAATCAGCCCCAGCATTTT. This encodes CASSVDATGNQPQHF.

Here the CDR3 DNA reads TGCGCCAGCAGCCAAGCGGGAGTAGGCTATGGCTACACCTTC. Amino acid sequence: CASSQAGVGYGYTF. The gene calls are TRBV4-1 and TRBJ1-2, with no clear D. V was pared by 1 base and J by 4 bases, with 10 bases between. The length of the CDR3 is 14 residues. Germline V gene sequence: CDR1 MGHRA, CDR2 YSYEKL.

Concerning this clone: At one end the junction does not follow the germline gene, possibly because of a read error. The CDR3 bases are TGTGCCCCCCCCTCCTGCGAGCAGTACTTC. The encoded protein is CAPPSCEQYF. The chain couples TRBV19 to TRBJ2-7; no reliable D call. There are 10 residues in the CDR3. Germline CDR1 and CDR2: LNHDA and SQIVND (reference sequence).

The V call is TRBV19, the J call TRBJ2-1, with 7 positions matching TRBD1. Per germline, CDR1 LNHDA and CDR2 SQIVND (reference sequence). V dropped 4 bases and J dropped 4; count of bases not matched to a gene: 4. The CDR3 sequence is 14 residues long. The CDR3 spells CASSTGTAYNEQFF. In DNA form, the CDR3 reads TGTGCCAGTAGTACCGGGACAGCTTACAATGAGCAGTTCTTC.

The chain employs TRBV5-5 and TRBJ2-1; 10 bases map to TRBD2. Germline CDR1 SGHKS, CDR2 YYEKEE (reference sequence). The V and J ends lost 2 bases and 9 bases, in that order; junction bases with no gene match: 5. The CDR3 loop spans 14 amino acids. The CDR3 sequence is CASSFALAGSEQFF. The CDR3 DNA reads as TGTGCCAGCAGCTTTGCACTAGCGGGGAGTGAGCAGTTCTTC.

The genes are TRBV18 and TRBJ1-3; D may be TRBD1 (6 bases). Germline V CDR1 and CDR2: KGHSH, LQKENI. The CDR3 is 15 residues long. Trimming took off 6 bases at V and 2 bases at J, with 14 bases between the two ends. CDR3 sequence: CASSLWAGAGNTIYF. CDR3 in DNA: TGTGCCAGCTCCCTCTGGGCAGGGGCTGGAAACACCATATATTTT.